This TCR beta chain was captured by sequencing in a study of early T cells in non-severe SARS-CoV-2 infection. Study-level background: Unsorted whole-blood RNA was sequenced in bulk, leaving chains unpaired.

General study findings and limits: A preference for anti-spike CD8 responses marked VDJdb matching, which missed private and CD4 specificities.

V lost 5 bases to trimming and J lost 2 bases; unmatched junction nucleotides: 8. The CDR3 is made up of 15 amino acids. Germline V gene sequence: CDR1 SGHTA, CDR2 FQGNSA. A remark on this clonotype: Its antigen is still unknown.

Each single cDNA molecule received a unique molecular identifier. TCRdb passed the 5' RACE reads through MiXCR, listing each CDR3 protein once. The sample contains 75,000 or so distinct CDR3 sequences, about an eighth of which appear only once. Sequenced material: whole blood, taken at baseline. This TCR was recovered from an adult who was a healthcare worker with PCR-confirmed SARS-CoV-2 infection or an uninfected control (not recorded which). The chain couples TRBV7-2 to TRBJ2-5, with 7 bases matching TRBD1. CDR3 DNA: TGTGCCAGCAGCCAAGGGGACAGCTTACAAGAGACCCAGTACTTC. Amino acids: CASSQGDSLQETQYF.